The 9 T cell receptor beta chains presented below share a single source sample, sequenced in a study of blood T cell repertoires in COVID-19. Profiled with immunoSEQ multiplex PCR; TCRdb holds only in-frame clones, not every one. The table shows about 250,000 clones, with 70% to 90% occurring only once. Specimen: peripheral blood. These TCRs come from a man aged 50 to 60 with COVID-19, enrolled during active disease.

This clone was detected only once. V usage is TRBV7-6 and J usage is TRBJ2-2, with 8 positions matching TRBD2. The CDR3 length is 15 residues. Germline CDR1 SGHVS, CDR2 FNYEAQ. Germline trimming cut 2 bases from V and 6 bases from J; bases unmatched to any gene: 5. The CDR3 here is CASSLLRGGAGELFF. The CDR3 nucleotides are TGTGCCAGCAGCTTATTACGGGGGGGAGCCGGGGAGCTGTTTTTT. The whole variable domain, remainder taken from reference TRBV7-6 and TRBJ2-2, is GAGVSQSPRYKVTKRGQDVALRCDPISGHVSLYWYRQALGQGPEFLTYFNYEAQQDKSGLPNDRFSAERPEGSISTLTIQRTEQRDSAMYRCASSLLRGGAGELFFGEGSRLTVL.

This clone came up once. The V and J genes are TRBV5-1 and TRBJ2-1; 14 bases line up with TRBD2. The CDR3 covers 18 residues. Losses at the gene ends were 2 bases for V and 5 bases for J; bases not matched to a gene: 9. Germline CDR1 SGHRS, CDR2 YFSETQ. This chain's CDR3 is CASSFRPGTSGGNNEQFF. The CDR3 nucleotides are TGCGCCAGCAGCTTTCGTCCCGGGACTAGCGGGGGAAACAATGAGCAGTTCTTC.

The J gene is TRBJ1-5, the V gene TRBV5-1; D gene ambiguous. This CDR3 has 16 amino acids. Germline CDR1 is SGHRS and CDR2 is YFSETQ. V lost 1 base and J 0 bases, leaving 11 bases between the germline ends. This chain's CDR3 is CASSLRETYSNQPQHF. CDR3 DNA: TGCGCCAGCAGCTTGAGAGAAACGTATAGCAATCAGCCCCAGCATTTT.

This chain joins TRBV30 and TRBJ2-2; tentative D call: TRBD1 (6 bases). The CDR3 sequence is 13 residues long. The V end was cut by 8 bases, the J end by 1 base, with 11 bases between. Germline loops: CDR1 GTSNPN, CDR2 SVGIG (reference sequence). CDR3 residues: CALRQENTGELFF. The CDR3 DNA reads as TGTGCCCTACGACAGGAGAACACCGGGGAGCTGTTTTTT. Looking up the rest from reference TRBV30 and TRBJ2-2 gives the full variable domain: SQTIHQWPATLVQPVGSPLSLECTVEGTSNPNLYWYRQAAGRGLQLLFYSVGIGQISSEVPQNLSASRPQDRQFILSSKKLLLSDSGFYLCALRQENTGELFFGEGSRLTVL.

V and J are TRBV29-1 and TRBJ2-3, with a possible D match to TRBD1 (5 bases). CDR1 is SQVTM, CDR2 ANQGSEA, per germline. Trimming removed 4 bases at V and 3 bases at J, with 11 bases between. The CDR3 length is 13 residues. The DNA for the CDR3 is TGCAGCGTTGGTGGGGCCCCGACAGATACGCAGTATTTT. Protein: CSVGGAPTDTQYF.

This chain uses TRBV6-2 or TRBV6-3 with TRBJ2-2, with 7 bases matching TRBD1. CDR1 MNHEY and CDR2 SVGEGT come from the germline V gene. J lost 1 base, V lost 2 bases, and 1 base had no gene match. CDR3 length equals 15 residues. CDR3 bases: TGTGCCAGCAGTTACCGGACAGGGAACACCGGGGAGCTGTTTTTT. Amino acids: CASSYRTGNTGELFF.

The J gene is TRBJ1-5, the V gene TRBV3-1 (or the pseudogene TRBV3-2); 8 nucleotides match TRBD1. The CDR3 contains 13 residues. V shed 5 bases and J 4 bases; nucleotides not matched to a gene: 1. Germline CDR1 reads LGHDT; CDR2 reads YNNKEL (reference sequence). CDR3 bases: TGTGCCAGCAGCGGGACAGGAAATCAGCCCCAGCATTTT. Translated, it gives CASSGTGNQPQHF.

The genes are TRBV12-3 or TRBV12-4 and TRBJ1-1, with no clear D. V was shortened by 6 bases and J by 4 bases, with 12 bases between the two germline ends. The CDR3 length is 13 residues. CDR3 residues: CASSSYMSTEAFF. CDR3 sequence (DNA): TGTGCCAGCAGCTCCTATATGAGCACTGAAGCTTTCTTT.

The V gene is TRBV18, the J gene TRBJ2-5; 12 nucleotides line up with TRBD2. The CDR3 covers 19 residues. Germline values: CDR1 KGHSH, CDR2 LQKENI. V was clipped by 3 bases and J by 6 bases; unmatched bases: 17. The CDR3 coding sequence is TGTGCCAGCTCACCTCCGGGACCAGGACTAGCGGGGTCGATGAAGACCCAGTACTTC. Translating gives CASSPPGPGLAGSMKTQYF.